Shown below are 29 T cell receptor beta chains from a single sample sequenced in a study of early T cells in non-severe SARS-CoV-2 infection. TCRdb independently ran MiXCR on the 5' RACE reads; one entry per CDR3 protein. In the table there are about 29,000 distinct CDR3 sequences, roughly 4.5% of which are singletons. Sequences were obtained from whole blood. Receptors originate from an adult who was a healthcare worker with PCR-confirmed SARS-CoV-2 infection or an uninfected control (not recorded which).

This clonotype occurred many times. The chain uses TRBV25-1 and TRBJ2-1; 9 bases line up with TRBD1. V dropped 6 bases and J dropped 9; count of bases not matched to a gene: 9. CDR1 is MGHDK, CDR2 SYGVNS, per germline. The CDR3 sequence is 14 residues long. DNA for the CDR3: TGTGCCAGCAGCCTGGGACAGGGTGTGGGTGAGCAGTTCTTC. This encodes CASSLGQGVGEQFF.

This clonotype was recorded many times. The rearrangement links TRBV6-4 to TRBJ2-1; 8 bases line up with TRBD2. Germline trimming cut 3 bases from V and 6 bases from J; bases unmatched to any gene: 10. This CDR3 is 16 amino acids long. Germline V CDR1 and CDR2: MRHNA, SNTAGT. This CDR3 reads CASSEGREGGGNEQFF. DNA for the CDR3: TGTGCCAGCAGTGAGGGTCGGGAGGGAGGAGGCAATGAGCAGTTCTTC.

Ten or more counts support this clonotype. CDR3 protein: CASSLQLAGVIRNEQFF. For the CDR3, the DNA is TGTGCCAGCAGTTTACAGCTAGCGGGAGTTATTAGAAATGAGCAGTTCTTC. This chain connects TRBV12-3 or TRBV12-4 to TRBJ2-1, with 10 bases identical to TRBD2. The CDR3 length is 17 residues. After removal of 2 bases from V and 7 bases from J, the junction contained 11 bases not matched to a gene.

V gene TRBV7-6 combines with J gene TRBJ2-1; 8 positions match TRBD2. Trimming at V came to 5 bases and at J to 0 bases, leaving 3 bases not matched to a gene. This CDR3 contains 15 residues. CDR1 and CDR2 from the germline V gene are SGHVS and FNYEAQ. CDR3 residues: CASSRSGSSYNEQFF. In nucleotides, the CDR3 is TGTGCCAGCAGCCGGAGCGGGAGCTCCTACAATGAGCAGTTCTTC.

Within the sample, this clonotype is medium-sized (0.01 to 0.1%). The rearrangement links TRBV7-2 to TRBJ2-1; 14 nucleotides align to TRBD2. Germline V gives CDR1 SGHTA, CDR2 FQGNSA. The ends lost 1 base at V and 7 bases at J; junction bases unmatched: 0. This CDR3 is 15 amino acids long. The CDR3 loop is CASSLGTSGRNEQFF. CDR3 nucleotides: TGTGCCAGCAGCTTAGGGACTAGCGGGAGGAATGAGCAGTTCTTC.

This clonotype was recorded at least ten times. J is TRBJ2-7 and V is TRBV6-2 or TRBV6-3; D gene unclear. CDR1 and CDR2 (germline): MNHEY, SVGEGT. The V end was cut by 4 bases, the J end by 0 bases, with 7 bases between. The CDR3 totals 13 residues. The chain's CDR3 is CASSSISSYEQYV. The CDR3 DNA sequence: TGTGCCAGCAGTTCTATCAGCTCCTACGAGCAGTACGTC.

This clonotype was counted at least ten times. In nucleotides, the CDR3 is TGTGCCAGCTCACCGAATCTGGGACAGGGGTTTGGCTACACCTTC. Its protein product is CASSPNLGQGFGYTF. The chain combines TRBV18 with TRBJ1-2; 10 bases fit TRBD1. The germline V gene encodes CDR1 KGHSH and CDR2 LQKENI. V was clipped by 3 bases and J by 7 bases; unmatched bases: 8. The CDR3 runs to 15 residues.

The CDR3 coding sequence is TGTGCCAGCACGCTGGAACCACGGGACCTCCGTCCCCTAAGCTCCTACGAGCAGTACTTC. This sequence encodes CASTLEPRDLRPLSSYEQYF. V gene TRBV21-1 combines with J gene TRBJ2-7; no check of the table's D call, TRBD1, against the DNA was made. TRBV21-1 is a pseudogene. CDR3 length: 20 residues.

There are many counts of this clonotype. This chain joins TRBV20-1 and TRBJ2-7, with a tentative D call TRBD2 (6 bases). CDR3 length equals 17 residues. V lost 1 base and J 3 bases, leaving 22 bases between the germline ends. Germline CDR1 reads DFQATT; CDR2 reads SNEGSKA (reference sequence). CDR3 coding DNA: TGCAGTGCTAGAGGCCGAATTCGGGACTTCGGACTCTACGAGCAGTACTTC. Encoded protein: CSARGRIRDFGLYEQYF.

This clonotype came up many times. The chain has TRBV20-1 and TRBJ2-2; TRBD2 matches 11 bases. With V trimmed by 6 bases and J by 4 bases, 7 bases remained unmatched. Germline V gene lookup returns CDR1 DFQATT and CDR2 SNEGSKA (reference sequence). The CDR3 covers 15 residues. The CDR3 is CSARLAGGFTGELFF. CDR3 bases: TGCAGTGCCCGTTTAGCGGGAGGGTTCACCGGGGAGCTGTTTTTT.

This clonotype was seen repeatedly, ten times or more. The rearrangement joins TRBV12-3 or TRBV12-4 to TRBJ2-3; 8 bases are shared with TRBD2. Unmatched junction bases numbered 8, after V lost 0 bases and J lost 3 bases. The CDR3 spans 17 residues. The CDR3 DNA reads TGTGCCAGCAGTTTAGCTAGCGGGGTAGCGGGTACAGATACGCAGTATTTT. Its translation: CASSLASGVAGTDTQYF.

This clonotype came up many times. The chain combines TRBV25-1 with TRBJ2-1; D might be TRBD1 or TRBD2, each matching 5 bases. V was trimmed by 3 bases and J by 0 bases, leaving 9 bases between them. CDR3 size: 15 residues. The germline CDR1 and CDR2 sequences are MGHDK and SYGVNS. The CDR3 sequence is CASSEVGTSYNEQFF. The CDR3 region has the DNA TGTGCCAGCAGTGAGGTCGGGACCTCCTACAATGAGCAGTTCTTC. Together with reference TRBV25-1 and TRBJ2-1, the CDR3 gives the full variable domain: EADIYQTPRYLVIGTGKKITLECSQTMGHDKMYWYQQDPGMELHLIHYSYGVNSTEKGDLSSESTVSRIRTEHFPLTLESARPSHTSQYLCASSEVGTSYNEQFFGPGTRLTVL.

This clonotype was picked up many times. The V gene is TRBV6-5, the J gene TRBJ2-3; D is perhaps TRBD2 (6 bases). The germline V gene has CDR1 MNHEY and CDR2 SVGAGI. Trimming cost V 6 bases and J 2 bases, with 15 bases left between them. The CDR3 loop spans 15 amino acids. Written as DNA, the CDR3 is TGTGCCAGCAGCCCGGGGCGGGACCACACAGATACGCAGTATTTT. It yields the protein CASSPGRDHTDTQYF.

This clonotype showed up many times. The chain couples TRBV20-1 to TRBJ2-1, with TRBD2 matching over 9 bases. Germline CDR1 reads DFQATT; CDR2 reads SNEGSKA (reference sequence). V lost 7 bases to trimming and J lost 5 bases; unmatched junction nucleotides: 12. The CDR3 runs 15 residues. The CDR3 protein is CSVDLSGSAHNEQFF. CDR3 DNA sequence: TGCAGTGTTGATCTTAGCGGGAGCGCCCACAATGAGCAGTTCTTC.

This clonotype was seen repeatedly, ten times or more. J is TRBJ2-5 and V is TRBV11-1; D call uncertain. The CDR3 is 15 amino acids. Between the trimmed V and J ends, which lost 5 bases and 1 base, there was a span of 14 bases. Germline CDR1 reads SGHAT; CDR2 reads FQDESV (reference sequence). The CDR3 loop reads CASSPPRTVQETQYF. CDR3 nucleotide sequence: TGTGCCAGCAGCCCCCCCAGGACGGTCCAAGAGACCCAGTACTTC.

This clonotype was counted ten times or more. The CDR3 coding sequence is TGTGCCTGGAGCCGTACCATGGCGGGAGGGCTGAATGAGCAGTTCTTC. Translating gives CAWSRTMAGGLNEQFF. The chain combines TRBV30 with TRBJ2-1, with 9 nucleotides matching TRBD2. The length of the CDR3 is 16 residues. The ends lost 3 bases at V and 7 bases at J; junction bases unmatched: 13. Germline V gene sequence: CDR1 GTSNPN, CDR2 SVGIG (reference sequence).

In the case of this clonotype: The junction differs from germline at one of its ends, possibly a read error. The chain combines TRBV10-3 with TRBJ2-3; 9 bases fit TRBD2. This CDR3 spans 16 amino acids. Germline lookup yields CDR1 ENHRY and CDR2 SYGVKD. CDR3 nucleotides: TGTGCTATCAGTGTTGCTAGCGGGGCGGGCACAGATACGCAGTATTTT. It translates to CAISVASGAGTDTQYF.

This clonotype was observed many times. The J gene is TRBJ2-3, the V gene TRBV20-1; the match to TRBD2 covers 10 bases. V dropped 1 base and J dropped 0; count of bases not matched to a gene: 10. This CDR3 contains 18 residues. CDR1 and CDR2 from the germline V gene are DFQATT and SNEGSKA (reference sequence). DNA of the CDR3: TGCAGTGCTAGAGGACTAGCGGGCATAATCGCTAGCACAGATACGCAGTATTTT. Translated: CSARGLAGIIASTDTQYF.

Ten or more counts support this clonotype. The rearrangement uses TRBV6-2 or TRBV6-3 and TRBJ2-7, with D possibly being TRBD1 or TRBD2 (5 bases each). The V gene's germline CDR1 is MNHEY and CDR2 SVGEGT. This CDR3 has 18 amino acids. With 4 bases removed from V and 1 base from J, the gap between germline ends came to 23 bases. In DNA form, the CDR3 reads TGTGCCAGCAGTTCGGACTCGCGTCAGGGTGATGGTTCCTACGAGCAGTACTTC. Translating gives CASSSDSRQGDGSYEQYF.

The table lists this clonotype with many counts. The rearrangement joins TRBV19 to TRBJ2-5, with 12 bases lining up with TRBD2. Germline assignment: CDR1 LNHDA and CDR2 SQIVND (reference sequence). The ends lost 3 bases at V and 2 bases at J; junction bases unmatched: 10. The CDR3 extends over 18 amino acids. CDR3 in amino acids: CASSMTSGSRMRQETQYF. CDR3 bases: TGTGCCAGTAGTATGACTAGCGGGAGTAGGATGAGGCAAGAGACCCAGTACTTC.

This clonotype has more than one count but fewer than ten. This rearrangement joins TRBV7-2 to TRBJ2-3, with 7 bases identical to TRBD2. V was pared by 5 bases and J by 1 base, with 9 bases of the junction left unmatched. The CDR3 loop spans 16 amino acids. Looked up from germline, CDR1 is SGHTA and CDR2 is FQGNSA. In DNA, the CDR3 is TGTGCCAGCAGCGAAGGAGGGACTACGGGCACAGATACGCAGTATTTT. Its protein product is CASSEGGTTGTDTQYF.

V usage is TRBV4-3 and J usage is TRBJ1-1; D remains ambiguous. Germline V CDR1 and CDR2: LGHNA, YSLEER. Trimming shortened V by 1 base and J by 5 bases, and 11 bases separated the two germline ends. The CDR3 runs to 14 residues. This CDR3 is CASSQARQRTEAFF. CDR3 coding DNA: TGCGCCAGCAGCCAAGCCAGGCAACGTACTGAAGCTTTCTTT.

This clonotype was counted many times. The genes are TRBV6-2 or TRBV6-3 and TRBJ1-1; D not certain. The CDR3 runs 12 residues. Trimming shortened V by 7 bases and J by 5 bases, and 11 bases separated the two germline ends. Germline-derived CDR1 and CDR2 are MNHEY and SVGEGT. This chain's CDR3 is CASTLGRTEAFF. As DNA, the CDR3 is TGTGCCAGCACCCTAGGCCGTACTGAAGCTTTCTTT.

This clonotype was detected ten times or more. V gene TRBV29-1 combines with J gene TRBJ1-2, with unresolved D. The CDR3 consists of 14 residues. In germline, CDR1 is SQVTM, CDR2 ANQGSEA. Trimming stripped 2 bases from V and 4 bases from J, with 14 bases between. DNA for the CDR3: TGCAGCGTTGAATCACGCACAGAGCGCTATGGCTACACCTTC. This gives the protein CSVESRTERYGYTF.

This clonotype has ten or more counts. CDR3 in amino acids: CASSPYAAAVNYGYTF. CDR3 nucleotide sequence: TGTGCCAGCAGCCCCTACGCGGCCGCAGTTAACTATGGCTACACCTTC. The rearrangement uses TRBV7-2 and TRBJ1-2; D unclear. The V gene lost 5 bases and the J gene lost 1 base, with 17 bases spanning the gap. The CDR3 has 16 residues. Per the germline V gene, CDR1 is SGHTA and CDR2 is FQGNSA.

This clonotype was counted between two and nine times. This chain links TRBV18 with TRBJ1-5, with D unclear. The CDR3 sequence is 13 residues long. Trimming cost V 3 bases and J 5 bases, with 8 bases left between them. From germline, CDR1 is KGHSH and CDR2 LQKENI. The CDR3 DNA sequence: TGTGCCAGCTCACCCCTGGACGATCAGCCCCAGCATTTT. Protein: CASSPLDDQPQHF.

This clonotype was seen at least ten times. The chain links TRBV27 to TRBJ1-2, with 9 bases aligning to TRBD1. The length of the CDR3 is 14 residues. V shed 5 bases, J shed 2 bases, and the junction held 3 bases outside the gene matches. CDR1 and CDR2 (germline): MNHEY, SMNVEV (reference sequence). The DNA for the CDR3 is TGTGCCAGCAGTCCGGACAGGGGAAACTATGGCTACACCTTC. Translated: CASSPDRGNYGYTF.

The table lists this clonotype with many counts. The CDR3 DNA reads TGTGCCAGCAGCCCCTACGGTAGCGGGAGCGCACGTGAGCAGTTCTTC. It specifies CASSPYGSGSAREQFF. The chain couples TRBV9 to TRBJ2-1, with 9 bases that match TRBD2. V was clipped by 4 bases and J by 9 bases; unmatched bases: 14. Germline V gene data show CDR1 as SGDLS and CDR2 as YYNGEE. There are 16 residues in the CDR3.

This clonotype is deemed medium-sized. The chain employs TRBV12-3 or TRBV12-4 and TRBJ2-7; possible D gene TRBD2, 6 bases. The CDR3 is 14 residues long. Trimming removed 3 bases at V and 3 bases at J, with 12 bases between. The CDR3 sequence is CASSLSLASYEQYF. Here the CDR3 DNA reads TGTGCCAGCAGTTTGTCCCTAGCGAGCTACGAGCAGTACTTC.